This passage covers 15 T cell receptor beta chains from one sample sequenced in a study of CD8 T cells in ankylosing spondylitis. TCRdb passed the 5' RACE reads through MiXCR, listing each CDR3 protein once. The sample carries about 130,000 distinct CDR3 sequences, 9.3% recorded once. Sample: blood, either unsorted or a sorted T cell fraction (not recorded which). All receptors come from a male donor with ankylosing spondylitis or in good health (not recorded which).

This clonotype was picked up many times. The gene calls are TRBV5-6 and TRBJ2-1, with 8 bases aligning to TRBD1. Per the germline V gene, CDR1 is SGHDT and CDR2 is YYEEEE. V lost 4 bases to trimming and J lost 7 bases; unmatched junction nucleotides: 10. This CDR3 has 15 residues. The DNA for the CDR3 is TGTGCCAGCAGCCCCACAGGGGGTAAGGTGAATGAGCAGTTCTTC. Its protein is CASSPTGGKVNEQFF. Variable domain in full (rest from reference TRBV5-6 and TRBJ2-1): DAGVTQSPTHLIKTRGQQVTLRCSPKSGHDTVSWYQQALGQGPQFIFQYYEEEERQRGNFPDRFSGHQFPNYSSELNVNALLLGDSALYLCASSPTGGKVNEQFFGPGTRLTVL.

This clonotype came up many times. V usage is TRBV29-1 and J usage is TRBJ2-7; TRBD1 matches 7 bases. Per germline, CDR1 SQVTM and CDR2 ANQGSEA. CDR3 size: 13 residues. Unmatched junction bases numbered 6, after V lost 7 bases and J lost 0 bases. Written as DNA, the CDR3 is TGCAGCGCCCTCGACAGGGACTCCTACGAGCAGTACTTC. Its translation: CSALDRDSYEQYF.

V gene TRBV11-2 combines with J gene TRBJ2-1; D ambiguous. Germline lookup yields CDR1 SGHAT and CDR2 FQNNGV. This CDR3 is 18 amino acids long. Trimming pared 3 bases from V and 0 bases from J, leaving 18 bases between. CDR3: CASSFPLTPLSSYNEQFF. CDR3 in DNA: TGTGCCAGCAGCTTCCCCCTGACGCCCTTAAGCTCCTACAATGAGCAGTTCTTC.

This clonotype was found many times. This sequence joins TRBV3-1 and TRBJ2-1; the match to TRBD1 covers 8 bases. Germline V gives CDR1 LGHDT, CDR2 YNNKEL (reference sequence). The CDR3 length is 22 residues. J was trimmed by 3 bases and V by 1 base; bases with no gene match: 23. As DNA, the CDR3 is TGTGCCAGCAGCCAAGTCGAGGGGCCAGCTAGAAAAACAGGGGGATACTACAATGAGCAGTTCTTC. It specifies CASSQVEGPARKTGGYYNEQFF.

The rearrangement links TRBV27 to TRBJ2-7; 14 bases align to TRBD2. Germline lookup yields CDR1 MNHEY and CDR2 SMNVEV (reference sequence). The CDR3 extends over 18 amino acids. The junction had 12 bases not matched to a gene; V was cut back by 1 base and J by 7 bases. The CDR3 is CASSLLGTSGRGGREQYF. Here the CDR3 DNA reads TGTGCCAGCAGTTTATTAGGGACTAGCGGGAGAGGAGGTCGGGAGCAGTACTTC.

This clonotype was detected only a few times. This chain uses TRBV7-9 with TRBJ1-1, with TRBD1 as a possible D gene (5 bases). The CDR3 sequence is 14 residues long. Trimming pared 5 bases from V and 6 bases from J, leaving 16 bases between. Germline V gene data show CDR1 as SEHNR and CDR2 as FQNEAQ (reference sequence). CDR3 DNA: TGTGCCAGCAGCCCGCGGGGCAGGGAATCTGAAGCTTTCTTT. It codes for CASSPRGRESEAFF. The full variable domain, completed using reference TRBV7-9 and TRBJ1-1, is DTGVSQNPRHKITKRGQNVTFRCDPISEHNRLYWYRQTLGQGPEFLTYFQNEAQLEKSRLLSDRFSAERPKGSFSTLEIQRTEQGDSAMYLCASSPRGRESEAFFGQGTRLTVV.

This clonotype was observed many times. The chain joins TRBV12-3 or TRBV12-4 to TRBJ2-7; 14 bases match TRBD2. The CDR3 contains 15 residues. The ends lost 2 bases at V and 5 bases at J; junction bases unmatched: 2. CDR3: CASSLRTSGRNEQYF. The CDR3 DNA is TGTGCCAGCAGTTTAAGGACTAGCGGGAGGAACGAGCAGTACTTC.

This clonotype showed up many times. The V and J genes are TRBV7-2 and TRBJ1-1; possible D gene TRBD1, 5 bases. Trimming removed 3 bases from V and 1 base from J, with 9 bases in between. Germline CDR1 and CDR2: SGHTA and FQGNSA. The CDR3 spans 14 residues. As DNA, the CDR3 is TGTGCCAGCAGCTTGACAGCCGGGAACACTGAAGCTTTCTTT. Translating it yields CASSLTAGNTEAFF. The full variable domain, rest sourced from reference TRBV7-2 and TRBJ1-1, is GAGVSQSPSNKVTEKGKDVELRCDPISGHTALYWYRQSLGQGLEFLIYFQGNSAPDKSGLPSDRFSAERTGGSVSTLTIQRTQQEDSAVYLCASSLTAGNTEAFFGQGTRLTVV.

The table lists this clonotype with many counts. V gene TRBV7-9 combines with J gene TRBJ2-7; 8 positions agree with TRBD1. This CDR3 region has 13 residues. The germline CDR1 and CDR2 sequences are SEHNR and FQNEAQ (reference sequence). Trimming took 2 bases from V and 6 from J; bases not matched to a gene: 3. For the CDR3, the DNA is TGTGCCAGCAGCTTATCCACAGGGGGCGAGCAGTACTTC. Encoded protein: CASSLSTGGEQYF.

This clonotype was counted many times. The chain uses TRBV20-1 and TRBJ2-7, with D perhaps matching TRBD1 or TRBD2 (5 bases each). The V end lost 5 bases, the J end lost 0 bases, and 14 bases lay between the germline ends. There are 14 residues in the CDR3. Germline V CDR1 and CDR2: DFQATT, SNEGSKA (reference sequence). The CDR3 is CSAGPGTASYEQYF. The CDR3 DNA follows: TGCAGTGCTGGTCCCGGGACGGCCTCCTACGAGCAGTACTTC.

V and J are TRBV20-1 and TRBJ2-6; TRBD1 matches at 7 bases. The germline V gene encodes CDR1 DFQATT and CDR2 SNEGSKA (reference sequence). The CDR3 length is 16 residues. Trimming at V came to 2 bases and at J to 0 bases, leaving 4 bases not matched to a gene. The CDR3 bases are TGCAGTGCTAGAAACAGGGGTATCTCTGGGGCCAACGTCCTGACTTTC. Protein sequence: CSARNRGISGANVLTF.

Points on this clonotype: A clone one base away is much larger, so this may be a read error. This chain uses TRBV7-9 with TRBJ2-7; D gene unclear. V was pared by 5 bases and J by 6 bases, with 17 bases between. Germline CDR1 is SEHNR and CDR2 is FQNEAQ (reference sequence). The CDR3 consists of 14 residues. The chain's CDR3 is CASSPSTRPSEQYF. Written as DNA, the CDR3 is TGTGCCAGCAGCCCAAGTACAAGGCCCTCCGAGCAGTACTTC.

Remarks on this clonotype: This may arise from a read error, as a much more abundant clone is one base away. This sequence joins TRBV6-1 and TRBJ1-5; D is uncertain. V was trimmed by 4 bases and J by 2 bases, leaving 15 bases between them. CDR3 length equals 16 residues. Per germline, CDR1 MNHNS and CDR2 SASEGT. The CDR3 sequence is CASSARRLDGNQPQHF. The CDR3 DNA follows: TGTGCCAGCAGTGCCCGCCGGTTAGATGGCAATCAGCCCCAGCATTTT.

The V call is TRBV7-2, the J call TRBJ1-1; D is unclear. Per the germline V gene, CDR1 is SGHTA and CDR2 is FQGNSA. Trimming stripped 1 base from V and 0 bases from J, with 6 bases between. The CDR3 extends over 14 amino acids. CDR3 sequence: CASSLVPMNTEAFF. In DNA form, the CDR3 reads TGTGCCAGCAGCTTAGTACCCATGAACACTGAAGCTTTCTTT.

In this sample, this clonotype turned up a few times. The chain employs TRBV20-1 and TRBJ2-7; unclear D gene. The V end was cut by 2 bases, the J end by 1 base, with 12 bases between. The CDR3 totals 14 residues. Looked up from germline, CDR1 is DFQATT and CDR2 is SNEGSKA (reference sequence). CDR3 sequence (DNA): TGCAGTGCTAGAACCACCCCGACGTCCTACGAGCAGTACTTC. It codes for CSARTTPTSYEQYF.